This T cell receptor beta chain appears in the sequencing data of a study of Graves' ophthalmopathy and Graves' hyperthyroidism. Donors with ophthalmopathy: moderate-to-severe activity, CAS ≥3, NOSPECS ≥4, duration under 3 months. Using RNA transcripts, the TCR beta CDR3 regions were amplified. After a first-round RT-PCR with HTBI primers, a second-round multiplex PCR was run. TCRdb re-called the multiplex PCR reads with MiXCR, one entry per CDR3 protein. The table records some 250,000 distinct CDR3 sequences, about 46% of them present only once. This TCR was sampled from an adult man with Graves' ophthalmopathy. Sequenced input: peripheral blood.

In DNA, the CDR3 is TGTGCCACCAGTGATTATGGGGCAGGACTGTCTGGGGCCAACGTCCTGACTTTC. Amino acids: CATSDYGAGLSGANVLTF. This chain uses TRBV24-1 with TRBJ2-6; D might be TRBD1 or TRBD2, each matching 5 bases. Germline lookup yields CDR1 KGHDR and CDR2 SFDVKD. The ends were cut back, 2 bases at V and 1 base at J, with 14 bases in the middle. The CDR3 extends over 18 amino acids.